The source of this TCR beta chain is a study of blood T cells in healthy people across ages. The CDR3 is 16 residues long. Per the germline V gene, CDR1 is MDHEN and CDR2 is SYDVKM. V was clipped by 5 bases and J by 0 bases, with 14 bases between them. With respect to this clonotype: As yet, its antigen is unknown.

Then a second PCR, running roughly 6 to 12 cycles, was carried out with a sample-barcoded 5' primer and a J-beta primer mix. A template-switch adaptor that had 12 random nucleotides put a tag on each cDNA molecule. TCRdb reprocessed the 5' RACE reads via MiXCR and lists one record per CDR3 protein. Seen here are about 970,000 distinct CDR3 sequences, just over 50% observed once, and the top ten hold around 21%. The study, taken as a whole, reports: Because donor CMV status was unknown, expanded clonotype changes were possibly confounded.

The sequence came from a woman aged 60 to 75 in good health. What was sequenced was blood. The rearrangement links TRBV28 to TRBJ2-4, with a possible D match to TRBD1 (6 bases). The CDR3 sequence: CASSLGQKLAKNIQYF. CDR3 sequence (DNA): TGTGCCAGCAGTCTAGGACAGAAACTAGCCAAAAACATTCAGTACTTC.